Below are 29 T cell receptor beta chains sequenced from a single sample in a study of response to subunit inactivated influenza vaccine. TCRdb analysed the RT-PCR reads with MiXCR anew, one entry per CDR3 protein. Of almost 250,000 distinct CDR3 sequences in the sample, 12% were seen once. This sample comprised non-naive T cells sorted from PBMCs, obtained roughly 2 weeks before vaccination. The receptors derive from a man aged 50 to 59 who received an inactivated influenza vaccine.

A few counts support this clonotype. V gene TRBV2 combines with J gene TRBJ1-3; D gene ambiguous. V was cut by 6 bases and J by 0 bases, with 15 bases left in between. The CDR3 has 16 amino acids. Germline V gene data show CDR1 as SNHLY and CDR2 as FYNNEI. Written as DNA, the CDR3 is TGTGCCAGCAGCTTAAGATCGGAACTCTCTGGAAACACCATATATTTT. It yields the protein CASSLRSELSGNTIYF.

This clonotype was detected a few times. The chain recombines TRBV14 with TRBJ2-1; TRBD2 matches at 11 bases. Germline CDR1 and CDR2: SGHDN and FVKESK. V lost 6 bases to trimming and J lost 7 bases; unmatched junction nucleotides: 5. The CDR3 has 14 amino acids. Here the CDR3 reads CASSELAGVNEQFF. The CDR3 DNA reads TGTGCCAGCAGTGAACTAGCGGGAGTGAATGAGCAGTTCTTC.

This clonotype has ten or more counts. The genes are TRBV12-3 or TRBV12-4 and TRBJ2-7, with 9 bases identical to TRBD2. Trimming removed 4 bases from V and 0 bases from J; junction bases left unmatched: 4. This CDR3 has 15 residues. CDR3 region: CASSSSGTSSYEQYF. The CDR3 DNA sequence: TGTGCCAGCAGTTCTAGCGGGACTAGCTCCTACGAGCAGTACTTC.

This chain joins TRBV20-1 and TRBJ1-5, with 7 bases lining up with TRBD1. CDR1 and CDR2 from the germline V gene are DFQATT and SNEGSKA (reference sequence). The CDR3 has 14 residues. J lost 7 bases, V lost 4 bases, and 10 bases had no gene match. In DNA form, the CDR3 reads TGCAGTGCTATCAGTGAGGGGGCCAGACAGCCCCAGCATTTT. Translating gives CSAISEGARQPQHF.

This clonotype has only a few counts. The V and J genes are TRBV11-1 and TRBJ2-1, with 10 bases that match TRBD2. The germline CDR1 and CDR2 sequences are SGHAT and FQDESV (reference sequence). V lost 6 bases to trimming and J lost 6 bases; unmatched junction nucleotides: 5. The CDR3 is 14 residues long. CDR3 loop: CASSSAGGPNEQFF. CDR3 bases: TGTGCCAGCAGTTCAGCGGGAGGGCCCAATGAGCAGTTCTTC.

This clonotype occurred many times. J is TRBJ2-7 and V is TRBV5-1; D is tentatively TRBD1 or TRBD2 (6 bases each). This CDR3 is built from 15 residues. V dropped 5 bases and J dropped 5 bases, with 20 bases sitting between them. Germline-derived CDR1 and CDR2 are SGHRS and YFSETQ. The CDR3 region is CASSRRAVGGDEQYF. The CDR3 bases are TGCGCCAGCAGTCGCCGGGCGGTGGGGGGCGACGAGCAGTACTTC.

The chain has TRBV20-1 and TRBJ1-6; no reliable D call. The CDR3 is 15 amino acids. CDR1 is DFQATT and CDR2 is SNEGSKA in the germline V gene (reference sequence). The V gene lost 0 bases and the J gene lost 7 bases, with 13 bases spanning the gap. The CDR3 loop is CSARDGRGANSPLHF. The CDR3 region has the DNA TGCAGTGCTAGAGATGGGCGGGGTGCGAATTCACCCCTCCACTTT.

The gene calls are TRBV28 and TRBJ2-5; D might be TRBD2 (6 bases). Germline-derived CDR1 and CDR2 are MDHEN and SYDVKM. The CDR3 length is 14 residues. V lost 5 bases and J lost 1, with 11 bases in between. The CDR3 bases are TGTGCCAGCAGTACACGGGACTTCCAAGAGACCCAGTACTTC. Protein product: CASSTRDFQETQYF.

This clonotype was observed a few times. The rearrangement uses TRBV2 and TRBJ2-2; 7 positions match TRBD1. The ends lost 7 bases at V and 0 bases at J; junction bases unmatched: 5. The CDR3 contains 15 residues. The germline CDR1 and CDR2 sequences are SNHLY and FYNNEI. Here the CDR3 reads CASTDRAPNTGELFF. CDR3 DNA sequence: TGTGCCAGCACTGACAGGGCACCGAACACCGGGGAGCTGTTTTTT.

The chain has TRBV11-3 and TRBJ2-1, with TRBD1 identical over 7 bases. The CDR3 totals 15 residues. Germline-derived CDR1 and CDR2 are SGHNT and YENEEA. V shed 1 base and J 3 bases; nucleotides not matched to a gene: 3. The CDR3 coding sequence is TGTGCCAGCAGCTTAGCGGGGACAGACTACAATGAGCAGTTCTTC. Its protein product is CASSLAGTDYNEQFF. The whole variable domain, remainder taken from reference TRBV11-3 and TRBJ2-1, is EAGVVQSPRYKIIEKKQPVAFWCNPISGHNTLYWYLQNLGQGPELLIRYENEEAVDDSQLPKDRFSAERLKGVDSTLKIQPAELGDSAVYLCASSLAGTDYNEQFFGPGTRLTVL.

The chain joins TRBV6-5 to TRBJ1-4; 10 nucleotides agree with TRBD1. The CDR3 runs 14 residues. The ends lost 2 bases at V and 7 bases at J; junction bases unmatched: 1. Germline values: CDR1 MNHEY, CDR2 SVGAGI. The CDR3 sequence: CASSYRDRGEKLFF. DNA for the CDR3: TGTGCCAGCAGTTACCGGGACAGGGGTGAAAAACTGTTTTTT.

This clonotype has more than one count but fewer than ten. The chain recombines TRBV9 with TRBJ2-5; 9 positions match TRBD1. The CDR3 sequence is 15 residues long. The J segment lost 4 bases and the V segment lost 3 bases, leaving 7 bases of the junction unmatched. Germline assignment: CDR1 SGDLS and CDR2 YYNGEE. The CDR3 is CASSGGGQGRETQYF. CDR3 sequence (DNA): TGTGCCAGCAGCGGAGGGGGACAGGGTCGAGAGACCCAGTACTTC.

This clonotype was recorded at least ten times. The chain uses TRBV12-3 or TRBV12-4 and TRBJ2-5; D might be TRBD1 (5 bases). CDR3 length: 11 amino acids. The V and J ends lost 8 bases and 5 bases respectively, with 9 bases between them. Written as DNA, the CDR3 is TGTGCCAGCCAGGGTCGGGAGACCCAGTACTTC. It encodes CASQGRETQYF.

This clonotype was found a few times. This chain joins TRBV28 and TRBJ1-2; a possible D gene is TRBD1 (5 bases). V was cut by 6 bases and J by 3 bases, with 17 bases left in between. The CDR3 covers 15 residues. Per germline, CDR1 MDHEN and CDR2 SYDVKM. CDR3: CASRGVGGLDYGYTF. The CDR3, as DNA: TGTGCCAGCAGAGGCGTGGGGGGATTGGACTATGGCTACACCTTC.

V is TRBV5-1 and J is TRBJ2-3; TRBD2 agrees at 9 bases. This CDR3 spans 19 amino acids. CDR1 and CDR2 from the germline V gene are SGHRS and YFSETQ. The V gene end was trimmed by 6 bases and the J gene end by 0 bases; junction bases not matched to a gene: 17. The CDR3 DNA reads TGCGCCAGCACCCCGGGGAGGCTAGCGGGGTCTCTTAGCACAGATACGCAGTATTTT. Translating it yields CASTPGRLAGSLSTDTQYF.

Only a few counts were recorded for this clonotype. The chain uses TRBV7-3 and TRBJ2-3; D unclear. Per the germline V gene, CDR1 is SGHTA and CDR2 is FQGTGA. Trimming took off 2 bases at V and 2 bases at J, with 5 bases between the two ends. This CDR3 comprises 13 residues. This chain's CDR3 is CASSLAFTDTQYF. DNA for the CDR3: TGTGCCAGCAGCTTAGCATTCACAGATACGCAGTATTTT. Based on the CDR3 plus reference TRBV7-3 and TRBJ2-3, the full variable domain is GAGVSQTPSNKVTEKGKYVELRCDPISGHTALYWYRQSLGQGPEFLIYFQGTGAADDSGLPNDRFFAVRPEGSVSTLKIQRTERGDSAVYLCASSLAFTDTQYFGPGTRLTVL.

This clonotype was observed many times. The chain links TRBV15 to TRBJ1-5, with D perhaps matching TRBD1 (6 bases). The V gene's germline CDR1 is LNHNV and CDR2 YYDKDF (reference sequence). This CDR3 contains 13 residues. The V gene lost 0 bases and the J gene lost 10 bases, with 10 bases spanning the gap. The CDR3 reads CATSRDLGTPQHF. The CDR3 region has the DNA TGTGCCACCAGCAGAGATTTGGGGACACCCCAGCATTTT.

This clonotype was seen at least ten times. The rearrangement uses TRBV10-3 and TRBJ2-1, with 11 bases aligning to TRBD2. In germline, CDR1 is ENHRY, CDR2 SYGVKD. The CDR3 has 16 residues. J lost 5 bases, V lost 0 bases, and 3 bases had no gene match. The CDR3, as DNA: TGTGCCATCAGTGAGTCGTTTAGCGGGAGGGACAATGAGCAGTTCTTC. This sequence encodes CAISESFSGRDNEQFF.

This clonotype turned up a few times. The CDR3 nucleotides are TGCGCCAGCAGCCGAACCCGGGACGGGTCCTACGAGCAGTACTTC. Translation: CASSRTRDGSYEQYF. This sequence joins TRBV4-3 and TRBJ2-7; D possibly uses TRBD1 or TRBD2 (5 bases each). CDR3 length: 15 amino acids. Germline CDR1 and CDR2: LGHNA and YSLEER. The V and J ends lost 4 bases and 1 base respectively, with 14 bases between them.

This clonotype has a single count. The chain links TRBV6-1 to TRBJ2-1; TRBD2 aligns across 15 bases. J gave up 1 base and V 6 bases, and 10 bases lay outside the gene matches. CDR3 length: 19 residues. Germline V gene lookup returns CDR1 MNHNS and CDR2 SASEGT. The CDR3: CASRKRTSGREGSYNEQFF. CDR3 bases: TGTGCCAGCAGAAAACGGACTAGCGGGAGGGAGGGTTCCTACAATGAGCAGTTCTTC.

This clonotype was seen only a few times. This sequence joins TRBV2 and TRBJ2-5, with TRBD1 matching over 7 bases. Trimming took 5 bases from V and 5 from J; bases not matched to a gene: 17. This CDR3 region has 17 residues. CDR1 SNHLY and CDR2 FYNNEI come from the germline V gene. Written as DNA, the CDR3 is TGTGCCAGCAGTCCCTTGATGGGGACAGTCCTTGTCGAGACCCAGTACTTC. This translates into CASSPLMGTVLVETQYF.

This chain connects TRBV29-1 to TRBJ2-1; 10 bases fit TRBD2. Trimming at V came to 7 bases and at J to 7 bases, leaving 13 bases not matched to a gene. This CDR3 spans 15 amino acids. Germline V gene lookup returns CDR1 SQVTM and CDR2 ANQGSEA. The CDR3 protein is CSAPSSGGTWNEQFF. Written as DNA, the CDR3 is TGCAGCGCCCCGTCTAGCGGGGGAACTTGGAATGAGCAGTTCTTC.

The rearrangement uses TRBV7-2 and TRBJ1-1; 8 positions agree with TRBD1. There are 14 residues in the CDR3. V trimming: 2 bases; J trimming: 7 bases; junction bases outside the gene matches: 6. In germline, CDR1 is SGHTA, CDR2 FQGNSA. The CDR3 sequence is CASSLQDRAYEAFF. The CDR3, as DNA: TGTGCCAGCAGCTTACAGGACAGGGCGTATGAAGCTTTCTTT. The full variable domain, completed using reference TRBV7-2 and TRBJ1-1, is GAGVSQSPSNKVTEKGKDVELRCDPISGHTALYWYRQSLGQGLEFLIYFQGNSAPDKSGLPSDRFSAERTGGSVSTLTIQRTQQEDSAVYLCASSLQDRAYEAFFGQGTRLTVV.

This clonotype was found many times. V gene TRBV6-5 combines with J gene TRBJ1-2; D remains unclear. V was pared by 0 bases and J by 6 bases, with 11 bases between. Germline V gene data show CDR1 as MNHEY and CDR2 as SVGAGI. This CDR3 has 14 amino acids. CDR3: CASSYSVAGNGYTF. CDR3 nucleotide sequence: TGTGCCAGCAGTTACTCAGTGGCGGGAAATGGCTACACCTTC.

The sample holds many counts of this clonotype. This rearrangement joins TRBV7-9 to TRBJ2-3; no reliable D call. This CDR3 has 15 amino acids. The germline CDR1 and CDR2 sequences are SEHNR and FQNEAQ (reference sequence). Trimming took off 2 bases at V and 9 bases at J, with 18 bases between the two ends. CDR3 nucleotide sequence: TGTGCCAGCAGCTTACCCTTTCGACTTGGCTCAACGCAGTATTTT. Encoded protein: CASSLPFRLGSTQYF.

The chain recombines TRBV24-1 with TRBJ2-5; D may be TRBD1 (6 bases). Per germline, CDR1 KGHDR and CDR2 SFDVKD. The germline V and J ends were trimmed by 4 bases and 4 bases, with 21 bases remaining between them. The CDR3 loop spans 17 amino acids. CDR3 bases: TGTGCCACCAGTGACCCGGAGAGGGGGACGTACGGAGAGACCCAGTACTTC. The encoded protein is CATSDPERGTYGETQYF.

This clonotype was counted many times. The rearrangement links TRBV7-6 to TRBJ1-1; D is ambiguous. Deletions cut 1 base from V and 2 bases from J, with 5 bases between. CDR3 length equals 13 residues. CDR1 is SGHVS, CDR2 FNYEAQ, per germline. The CDR3 sequence: CASSLEENTEAFF. For the CDR3, the DNA is TGTGCCAGCAGCTTAGAAGAAAACACTGAAGCTTTCTTT.

The chain has TRBV5-1 and TRBJ2-1; no clear D. Trimming pared 2 bases from V and 8 bases from J, leaving 14 bases between. The CDR3 has 14 amino acids. CDR1 and CDR2 (germline): SGHRS, YFSETQ. Here the CDR3 reads CASSFRGRAYEQFF. The CDR3 DNA reads as TGCGCCAGCAGCTTCCGCGGACGGGCATATGAGCAGTTCTTC.

This chain uses TRBV7-2 with TRBJ2-5; the D gene is possibly TRBD1 (5 bases). The germline CDR1 and CDR2 sequences are SGHTA and FQGNSA. CDR3 length: 15 amino acids. V lost 0 bases, J lost 5 bases, and 13 bases lay in between. The CDR3 DNA reads TGTGCCAGCAGCTTAGCGCAAGGGGCGTGGGAGACCCAGTACTTC. Translation: CASSLAQGAWETQYF. The full variable domain, completed using reference TRBV7-2 and TRBJ2-5, is GAGVSQSPSNKVTEKGKDVELRCDPISGHTALYWYRQSLGQGLEFLIYFQGNSAPDKSGLPSDRFSAERTGGSVSTLTIQRTQQEDSAVYLCASSLAQGAWETQYFGPGTRLLVL.